These 28 T cell receptor beta chains originate from one sample sequenced in a study of T cell responses to AZD1222 COVID-19 vaccine. Assay used: immunoSEQ multiplex PCR; TCRdb lists only in-frame clones, some missing. In the table there are around 150,000 clones, around 94% of which are singletons. This specimen was peripheral blood, taken on day 0 of AZD1222 vaccination. These receptors were collected from an adult in good health.

The J gene is TRBJ2-1, the V gene TRBV3-1 (or the pseudogene TRBV3-2), with TRBD2 matching 12 bases. Germline assignment: CDR1 LGHDT and CDR2 YNNKEL (reference sequence). J lost 5 bases, V lost 4 bases, and 6 bases had no gene match. The CDR3 has 16 residues. The CDR3 coding sequence is TGTGCCAGCAGCCCACTAGCGGGGGGCCGGGACAATGAGCAGTTCTTC. Protein: CASSPLAGGRDNEQFF.

The V call is TRBV9, the J call TRBJ1-6, with D unclear. Germline CDR1 is SGDLS and CDR2 is YYNGEE. V was clipped by 0 bases and J by 0 bases, with 7 bases between them. The length of the CDR3 is 16 residues. This CDR3 reads CASSVGGYSYNSPLHF. CDR3 coding DNA: TGTGCCAGCAGCGTAGGAGGATACTCCTATAATTCACCCCTCCACTTT.

The chain has TRBV2 and TRBJ1-5, with D perhaps TRBD1 (6 bases). This CDR3 has 13 amino acids. In germline, CDR1 is SNHLY, CDR2 FYNNEI. Trimming stripped 8 bases from V and 3 bases from J, with 11 bases between. CDR3 sequence reads: CASEDSPNQPQHF. CDR3 DNA sequence: TGTGCCAGCGAGGACAGCCCCAATCAGCCCCAGCATTTT.

This sequence joins TRBV7-9 and TRBJ1-1; tentatively, D is TRBD1 (5 bases). The V gene lost 4 bases and the J gene lost 7 bases, with 13 bases spanning the gap. The CDR3 is 13 amino acids. Germline V gene data show CDR1 as SEHNR and CDR2 as FQNEAQ (reference sequence). CDR3 loop: CASSYVGQDEAFF. The CDR3 bases are TGTGCCAGCAGCTATGTCGGACAAGATGAAGCTTTCTTT.

The chain links TRBV5-1 to TRBJ1-2, with 9 bases lining up with TRBD1. The CDR3 spans 14 residues. Losses at the gene ends were 4 bases for V and 5 bases for J; bases not matched to a gene: 6. Germline V gene sequence: CDR1 SGHRS, CDR2 YFSETQ. In DNA, the CDR3 is TGCGCCAGCAGCATTAGGACAGGGGCTTATGGCTACACCTTC. It specifies CASSIRTGAYGYTF.

This clone was recorded only once. In nucleotides, the CDR3 is TGTGCCAGCAGTTTTGGGGCTAATGGCTACACCTTC. Protein: CASSFGANGYTF. The chain joins TRBV12-3 or TRBV12-4 to TRBJ1-2, with D possibly TRBD1 on 5 matching bases. The V end lost 3 bases, the J end lost 6 bases, and 8 bases lay between the germline ends. CDR3 length: 12 amino acids.

The V call is TRBV6-5, the J call TRBJ1-2, with a weak D call TRBD1 (5 bases). Germline V CDR1 and CDR2: MNHEY, SVGAGI. V lost 7 bases, J lost 0 bases, and 15 bases lay in between. This CDR3 region has 15 residues. The CDR3 DNA follows: TGTGCCAGCACCGAACGGACATTCTCTAACTATGGCTACACCTTC. This sequence encodes CASTERTFSNYGYTF.

The gene calls are TRBV5-1 and TRBJ2-3; 7 bases are shared with TRBD2. V gave up 4 bases and J gave up 1 base; unmatched junction bases: 6. The CDR3 has 15 amino acids. The germline CDR1 and CDR2 sequences are SGHRS and YFSETQ. CDR3: CASSPLTSGTDTQYF. The CDR3 DNA follows: TGCGCCAGCAGCCCCCTTACTAGCGGCACAGATACGCAGTATTTT.

The V call is TRBV18, the J call TRBJ1-3; weak D call: TRBD1 (6 bases). Between the trimmed V and J ends, which lost 3 bases and 1 base, there was a span of 10 bases. CDR1 and CDR2 from the germline V gene are KGHSH and LQKENI. CDR3 length: 15 residues. The DNA for the CDR3 is TGTGCCAGCTCACCTGGACAGCCATCTGGAAACACCATATATTTT. Translating it yields CASSPGQPSGNTIYF.

This chain links TRBV6-5 with TRBJ1-5; 9 bases are shared with TRBD1. Germline-derived CDR1 and CDR2 are MNHEY and SVGAGI. Losses at the gene ends were 0 bases for V and 6 bases for J; bases not matched to a gene: 3. There are 15 residues in the CDR3. CDR3 in amino acids: CASSYSRQGGQPQHF. The CDR3 nucleotides read TGTGCCAGCAGTTACTCCCGACAGGGGGGTCAGCCCCAGCATTTT.

The genes are TRBV7-9 and TRBJ2-3; 10 nucleotides line up with TRBD1. J gave up 3 bases and V 5 bases, and 5 bases lay outside the gene matches. The length of the CDR3 is 15 residues. Germline V gene sequence: CDR1 SEHNR, CDR2 FQNEAQ (reference sequence). In DNA form, the CDR3 reads TGTGCCAGCAGCGCCCGGGACAGGGGAACAGATACGCAGTATTTT. Translated: CASSARDRGTDTQYF.

The chain combines TRBV10-3 with TRBJ1-6; D remains ambiguous. Germline V CDR1 and CDR2: ENHRY, SYGVKD. The CDR3 runs 14 residues. The ends were cut back, 3 bases at V and 9 bases at J, with 12 bases in the middle. This chain's CDR3 is CAISDGVPISPLHF. The CDR3, as DNA: TGTGCCATCAGTGACGGGGTTCCTATTTCACCCCTCCACTTT.

The gene calls are TRBV5-5 and TRBJ1-1, with D possibly matching TRBD1 (5 bases). Per the germline V gene, CDR1 is SGHKS and CDR2 is YYEKEE (reference sequence). Trimming left V 4 bases short and J 7 bases short, with 14 bases between. The CDR3 covers 13 residues. CDR3: CASSTSGELEAFF. For the CDR3, the DNA is TGTGCCAGCAGCACCTCGGGGGAGCTTGAAGCTTTCTTT.

The CDR3: CSVEEQGNEQFF. In DNA form, the CDR3 reads TGCAGCGTTGAAGAACAGGGAAACGAGCAGTTCTTC. The rearrangement uses TRBV29-1 and TRBJ2-1; perhaps TRBD1 as D (6 bases). Germline CDR1 is SQVTM and CDR2 is ANQGSEA. V was pared by 0 bases and J by 10 bases, with 10 bases between. This CDR3 is 12 amino acids long.

This clone was detected once. The rearrangement uses TRBV28 and TRBJ2-2; 7 bases line up with TRBD1. Germline V gene lookup returns CDR1 MDHEN and CDR2 SYDVKM. V shed 2 bases, J shed 3 bases, and the junction held 6 bases outside the gene matches. The CDR3 extends over 16 amino acids. CDR3 DNA sequence: TGTGCCAGCAGTTTACTCCGGGACAGCCACACCGGGGAGCTGTTTTTT. Protein: CASSLLRDSHTGELFF.

The chain is built from TRBV5-4 and TRBJ2-2; D is undetermined. The V end lost 6 bases, the J end lost 6 bases, and 15 bases lay between the germline ends. The CDR3 sequence is 14 residues long. Germline V gene data show CDR1 as SGHNT and CDR2 as YYREEE (reference sequence). The CDR3 region has the DNA TGTGCCAGCACTCGGCAGAAGGGCTCCGGGGAGCTGTTTTTT. Translating gives CASTRQKGSGELFF.

The chain carries TRBV4-1 and TRBJ2-7; 10 nucleotides match TRBD1. V was clipped by 4 bases and J by 3 bases; unmatched bases: 6. Germline V gene lookup returns CDR1 MGHRA and CDR2 YSYEKL. CDR3 size: 15 residues. This chain's CDR3 is CASSPRDRGLYEQYV. As DNA, the CDR3 is TGCGCCAGCAGCCCACGGGACAGGGGTCTCTACGAGCAGTACGTC.

V gene TRBV5-1 combines with J gene TRBJ2-1, with 13 bases matching TRBD2. The germline CDR1 and CDR2 sequences are SGHRS and YFSETQ. The CDR3 is 16 amino acids. Losses at the gene ends were 3 bases for V and 5 bases for J; bases not matched to a gene: 5. The CDR3: CASSSLLAGGHNEQFF. The DNA for the CDR3 is TGCGCCAGCAGCTCTTTACTAGCGGGGGGGCACAATGAGCAGTTCTTC.

V is TRBV19 and J is TRBJ1-5; D gene ambiguous. Trimming took off 1 base at V and 4 bases at J, with 14 bases between the two ends. The CDR3 extends over 16 amino acids. Germline CDR1 LNHDA, CDR2 SQIVND (reference sequence). The CDR3 reads CASSIGEGGLNQPQHF. The CDR3 DNA is TGTGCCAGTAGTATAGGGGAGGGCGGATTAAATCAGCCCCAGCATTTT.

This clone was seen a single time. This chain uses TRBV3-1 (or the pseudogene TRBV3-2) with TRBJ1-1, with a tentative D call TRBD1 (5 bases). Trimming cost V 5 bases and J 4 bases, with 14 bases left between them. The germline V gene encodes CDR1 LGHDT and CDR2 YNNKEL (reference sequence). This CDR3 contains 14 residues. CDR3 sequence reads: CASSYTRGSTEAFF. The CDR3 nucleotides are TGTGCCAGCAGCTACACGCGGGGGTCCACTGAAGCTTTCTTT.

J is TRBJ2-3 and V is TRBV3-1 (or the pseudogene TRBV3-2); a possible D gene is TRBD2 (6 bases). This CDR3 spans 13 amino acids. Germline loops: CDR1 LGHDT, CDR2 YNNKEL (reference sequence). V was shortened by 8 bases and J by 5 bases, with 14 bases between the two germline ends. Here the CDR3 reads CASGGSTGDTQYF. The DNA for the CDR3 is TGTGCCAGCGGGGGGAGTACGGGAGATACGCAGTATTTT.

The chain couples TRBV3-1 (or the pseudogene TRBV3-2) to TRBJ2-7, with D uncertain. The germline V and J ends were trimmed by 1 base and 6 bases, with 7 bases remaining between them. Germline V gene data show CDR1 as LGHDT and CDR2 as YNNKEL (reference sequence). This CDR3 has 12 amino acids. The CDR3 DNA reads TGTGCCAGCAGCCAAGCAGACGGCGAGCAGTACGTC. Residues: CASSQADGEQYV.

The chain couples TRBV19 to TRBJ2-1; TRBD2 matches 9 bases. V was pared by 4 bases and J by 15 bases, with 10 bases of the junction left unmatched. The germline V gene encodes CDR1 LNHDA and CDR2 SQIVND (reference sequence). CDR3 length: 13 amino acids. Here the CDR3 reads CASSTNPGLAWFF. The CDR3 nucleotides are TGTGCCAGTAGTACTAACCCGGGACTAGCCTGGTTCTTC.

Only a few counts were recorded for this clone. The chain joins TRBV27 to TRBJ2-7, with 8 bases that match TRBD2. The CDR3 sequence is 16 residues long. CDR1 is MNHEY and CDR2 is SMNVEV in the germline V gene (reference sequence). The junction had 18 bases not matched to a gene; V was cut back by 10 bases and J by 4 bases. CDR3 nucleotide sequence: TGTGCCACCGGGCGGGGGGCTCCGTCCACCGTTTACGAGCAGTACGTC. Translated: CATGRGAPSTVYEQYV.

A single count supports this clone. The V gene is TRBV5-4, the J gene TRBJ2-3, with TRBD2 identical over 10 bases. Unmatched junction bases numbered 4, after V lost 4 bases and J lost 5 bases. This CDR3 contains 14 residues. Germline V gene data show CDR1 as SGHNT and CDR2 as YYREEE (reference sequence). The CDR3 nucleotides read TGTGCCAGCAGCAGCCCTAGCGGGGGAGATACGCAGTATTTT. Its protein product is CASSSPSGGDTQYF.

J is TRBJ2-4 and V is TRBV11-3; possible D gene TRBD2, 6 bases. The germline CDR1 and CDR2 sequences are SGHNT and YENEEA. Between the trimmed V and J ends, which lost 0 bases and 0 bases, there was a span of 15 bases. This CDR3 region has 18 residues. In DNA, the CDR3 is TGTGCCAGCAGCTTAGATCCGGAGGGCGGACAAGCCAAAAACATTCAGTACTTC. Translating gives CASSLDPEGGQAKNIQYF.

The rearrangement uses TRBV9 and TRBJ2-2; D is unclear. Trimming pared 0 bases from V and 1 base from J, leaving 10 bases between. The length of the CDR3 is 16 residues. Germline CDR1 is SGDLS and CDR2 is YYNGEE. The CDR3 region is CASSVGAGQNTGELFF. The DNA for the CDR3 is TGTGCCAGCAGCGTAGGAGCAGGCCAGAACACCGGGGAGCTGTTTTTT.

This clone was seen only a few times. The chain combines TRBV6-2 or TRBV6-3 with TRBJ1-1; 7 bases fit TRBD1. Germline CDR1 MNHEY, CDR2 SVGEGT. The CDR3 length is 15 residues. The trim removed 5 bases at V and 0 bases at J, leaving 6 bases unmatched. In DNA, the CDR3 is TGTGCCAGCAGTGCCGGGACAGCAATGAACACTGAAGCTTTCTTT. It codes for CASSAGTAMNTEAFF.